The sequence of this TCR beta chain was determined in a study of cytomegalovirus exposure and HLA in healthy donors. V lost 3 bases and J lost 4, with 16 bases in between. From germline, CDR1 is SGDLS and CDR2 YYNGEE. The CDR3 loop spans 15 amino acids. Assay used: immunoSEQ multiplex PCR; TCRdb lists only in-frame clones, some missing. Found here are over 150,000 clones, 75% to 90% of them singletons; the top ten hold about 2.3%. Sequencing used PBMCs. The chain joins TRBV9 to TRBJ1-1; the D gene is possibly TRBD1 (6 bases). This clonotype was obtained from a woman in her late teens or twenties in good health and CMV-seronegative. The CDR3 DNA reads TGTGCCAGCAGCGCAAGCCAGGGGAGAAGCACTGAAGCTTTCTTT. This sequence encodes CASSASQGRSTEAFF.